One and the same sample provided the 17 T cell receptor beta chains below, sequenced in a study of breast tumors, draining lymph nodes, adjacent tissues (TCRdb year 2016). Library preparation employed multiplex PCR. Instrument on record: Illumina HiSeq 2000. TCRdb cleaned the public reads at Q25 with fastp, built clones with MiXCR and kept in-frame beta chains. Entries that share a CDR3 protein sequence are merged under the most common genes and DNA. Recorded for this sample are about 140,000 distinct CDR3 sequences; approximately 20% of them occurred a single time. The leading ten clones occupy 2.5% to 3% of the sample. The axillary draining lymph nodes of breast cancer patients were the source of the lymph node samples. Sequencing was done on a sample of axillary lymph node tissue. The source is a female donor with breast cancer. Some clones in this sample may be carry-over from other donors' samples.

This clonotype was seen ten or more times. J is TRBJ2-7 and V is TRBV4-3; D is perhaps TRBD2 (5 bases). There are 15 residues in the CDR3. CDR1 and CDR2 (germline): LGHNA, YSLEER. Trimming took off 0 bases at V and 0 bases at J, with 9 bases between the two ends. CDR3 loop: CASSQDLGSSYEQYF. CDR3 bases: TGCGCCAGCAGCCAAGATTTAGGGAGCTCCTACGAGCAGTACTTC.

This clonotype has ten or more counts. The gene calls are TRBV2 and TRBJ2-1; the match to TRBD2 covers 8 bases. Germline values: CDR1 SNHLY, CDR2 FYNNEI. The CDR3 length is 18 residues. With V trimmed by 4 bases and J by 0 bases, 11 bases remained unmatched. CDR3 in DNA: TGTGCCAGCAGTGGTCTGGGCGGGAGGACCCGCTCCTACAATGAGCAGTTCTTC. This codes for CASSGLGGRTRSYNEQFF.

This clonotype occurred many times. The rearrangement links TRBV7-8 to TRBJ2-7; D unresolved. CDR3 length: 13 amino acids. Germline assignment: CDR1 SGHVS and CDR2 FQNEAQ. Trimming left V 2 bases short and J 6 bases short, with 11 bases between. CDR3 bases: TGTGCCAGCAGCTTATCTAGTCCTGCCGAGCAGTACTTC. It encodes CASSLSSPAEQYF. Complete variable domain (other parts from reference TRBV7-8 and TRBJ2-7): GAGVSQSPRYKVAKRGQDVALRCDPISGHVSLFWYQQALGQGPEFLTYFQNEAQLDKSGLPSDRFFAERPEGSVSTLKIQRTQQEDSAVYLCASSLSSPAEQYFGPGTRLTVT.

Many counts were recorded for this clonotype. The chain couples TRBV5-1 to TRBJ2-3; 8 nucleotides line up with TRBD2. CDR1 is SGHRS and CDR2 is YFSETQ in the germline V gene. V shed 5 bases and J 0 bases; nucleotides not matched to a gene: 11. CDR3 length: 17 residues. The CDR3 DNA is TGCGCCAGCAGTGAACGAAGCGGGAGTAGGAGCACAGATACGCAGTATTTT. This translates into CASSERSGSRSTDTQYF.

There are many counts of this clonotype. The rearrangement links TRBV27 to TRBJ2-7, with 7 nucleotides matching TRBD2. This CDR3 has 12 residues. V lost 8 bases and J lost 7; bases outside the gene matches: 8. Germline V lookup: CDR1 MNHEY, CDR2 SMNVEV (reference sequence). CDR3 loop: CASGRGEGEQYF. DNA of the CDR3: TGTGCCAGCGGTCGGGGGGAGGGTGAGCAGTACTTC.

This clonotype has ten or more counts. J is TRBJ2-5 and V is TRBV29-1; D not resolved. The germline V and J ends were trimmed by 4 bases and 2 bases, with 8 bases remaining between them. CDR1 and CDR2 (germline): SQVTM, ANQGSEA. There are 12 residues in the CDR3. This CDR3 is CSVGQIQETQYF. The CDR3 nucleotides are TGCAGCGTTGGTCAAATTCAAGAGACCCAGTACTTC.

Regarding this clonotype: A much larger clone sits a single nucleotide away, making a read error possible. The chain combines TRBV5-5 with TRBJ2-3, with 11 positions matching TRBD1. CDR3 length equals 18 residues. Germline CDR1 reads SGHKS; CDR2 reads YYEKEE (reference sequence). The DNA for the CDR3 is TGTGCCAGCAGCCTAAGGACAGGGGGCGCAGGGCTCACAGATACGCAGTGTTTT. It specifies CASSLRTGGAGLTDTQCF.

At least ten counts were recorded for this clonotype. The J gene is TRBJ2-7, the V gene TRBV19; 7 bases are a match to TRBD1. Germline values: CDR1 LNHDA, CDR2 SQIVND (reference sequence). Trimming removed 5 bases from V and 4 bases from J; junction bases left unmatched: 11. The CDR3 sequence is 15 residues long. The DNA of the CDR3 is TGTGCCAGTAGTCCCCACAGGGCCAGGGGGTACGAGCAGTACTTC. Its translation: CASSPHRARGYEQYF.

This clonotype has at least ten counts. J is TRBJ2-1 and V is TRBV19, with TRBD1 matching 7 bases. V lost 6 bases, J lost 2 bases, and 7 bases stayed unmatched. The CDR3 covers 15 residues. CDR1 LNHDA and CDR2 SQIVND come from the germline V gene (reference sequence). Written as DNA, the CDR3 is TGTGCCAGTAGCCTACCCGGGACAGCCTACAATGAGCAGTTCTTC. It specifies CASSLPGTAYNEQFF.

A remark on this clonotype: A much larger clone differs from this one at a single base, so this may be a read error. This rearrangement joins TRBV4-3 to TRBJ2-1; perhaps TRBD1 as D (6 bases). The CDR3 extends over 16 amino acids. Germline assignment: CDR1 LGHNA and CDR2 YSLEER. CDR3 amino acids: CASSQDPGTRNNEQLF. The CDR3 bases are TGCGCCAGCAGCCAAGATCCCGGGACAAGGAACAATGAGCAGCTCTTC.

Worth noting for this clonotype: The germline gene is not matched at one end of the junction; a read error may be the cause. This chain connects TRBV27 to TRBJ1-2; the match to TRBD1 covers 8 bases. This CDR3 contains 15 residues. Germline CDR1 MNHEY, CDR2 SMNVEV (reference sequence). In DNA, the CDR3 is TGTGCCAGCAGTTTATCGGGACAGGCCGCCTATGGCTACGCCTTC. Translation: CASSLSGQAAYGYAF.

This clonotype was seen repeatedly, ten times or more. The J gene is TRBJ2-1, the V gene TRBV5-4; 16 bases agree with TRBD2. CDR3 length: 17 residues. Germline loops: CDR1 SGHNT, CDR2 YYREEE (reference sequence). The V segment lost 3 bases and the J segment 2 bases; nucleotides outside the gene matches: 2. CDR3 protein: CASSSGLAGGTYNEQFF. The CDR3 region has the DNA TGTGCCAGCAGCTCGGGACTAGCGGGAGGGACCTACAATGAGCAGTTCTTC.

This clonotype was detected many times. V usage is TRBV7-9 and J usage is TRBJ2-3; TRBD1 agrees at 7 bases. V dropped 5 bases and J dropped 4; count of bases not matched to a gene: 6. Germline values: CDR1 SEHNR, CDR2 FQNEAQ (reference sequence). This CDR3 comprises 14 residues. This CDR3 reads CASSVNRGADTQYF. CDR3 bases: TGTGCCAGCAGCGTAAACAGGGGCGCAGATACGCAGTATTTT. The whole variable domain, remainder taken from reference TRBV7-9 and TRBJ2-3, is DTGVSQNPRHKITKRGQNVTFRCDPISEHNRLYWYRQTLGQGPEFLTYFQNEAQLEKSRLLSDRFSAERPKGSFSTLEIQRTEQGDSAMYLCASSVNRGADTQYFGPGTRLTVL.

This clonotype has at least ten counts. This rearrangement joins TRBV19 to TRBJ1-6; 8 nucleotides line up with TRBD1. Germline V gene lookup returns CDR1 LNHDA and CDR2 SQIVND (reference sequence). The CDR3 length is 15 residues. J lost 11 bases, V lost 1 base, and 7 bases had no gene match. In DNA form, the CDR3 reads TGTGCCAGTAGTATAGGGGCCCCGACAGGGGCACCCCTCCACTTT. It specifies CASSIGAPTGAPLHF.

There are many counts of this clonotype. The rearrangement links TRBV5-6 to TRBJ2-5; TRBD2 matches at 7 bases. This CDR3 is 14 amino acids long. The ends lost 2 bases at V and 3 bases at J; junction bases unmatched: 4. Per the germline V gene, CDR1 is SGHDT and CDR2 is YYEEEE. CDR3 region: CASSLWAGEETQYF. The CDR3 coding sequence is TGTGCCAGCAGCTTATGGGCGGGAGAAGAGACCCAGTACTTC.

Note on this clonotype: This may be a read error, as it is one base from a much larger clone. CDR3 loop: CASTAQGLSYGYTF. The CDR3 nucleotides are TGTGCCAGCACAGCCCAGGGGCTTAGCTATGGCTACACCTTC. The genes are TRBV5-6 and TRBJ1-2; maybe TRBD1 (6 bases). Trimming removed 6 bases at V and 4 bases at J, with 16 bases between. The V gene's germline CDR1 is SGHDT and CDR2 YYEEEE. This CDR3 is 14 amino acids long.

In its sample, this clonotype was seen many times. The chain employs TRBV7-2 and TRBJ2-3; 8 bases are shared with TRBD2. J was trimmed by 5 bases and V by 1 base; bases with no gene match: 14. The CDR3 extends over 18 amino acids. CDR1 and CDR2 from the germline V gene are SGHTA and FQGNSA. CDR3 region: CASSLDFGGRKGGDTQYF. DNA for the CDR3: TGTGCCAGCAGCTTAGATTTTGGCGGGAGGAAAGGTGGAGATACGCAGTATTTT.